This passage covers 25 T cell receptor beta chains from one sample sequenced in a study of T cell changes during pregnancy in multiple sclerosis. The table came from immunoSEQ multiplex PCR; TCRdb's copy has only in-frame clones and leaves some out. This sample carries 85,000 to 100,000 clones, approximately 93% of them seen once, and the ten largest clones take more than 0.75%. Sequenced here: peripheral blood, sampled after pregnancy. Receptors were obtained from a female donor with multiple sclerosis, enrolled in a pregnancy study.

The chain carries TRBV5-5 and TRBJ1-1; 8 bases match TRBD1. The trim removed 7 bases at V and 4 bases at J, leaving 12 bases unmatched. Germline assignment: CDR1 SGHKS and CDR2 YYEKEE (reference sequence). The CDR3 spans 15 residues. The CDR3 reads CASYYLNRGVTEAFF. The CDR3 coding sequence is TGTGCCAGCTACTACCTGAACAGGGGGGTCACTGAAGCTTTCTTT. The whole variable domain, filled in from reference TRBV5-5 and TRBJ1-1, reads DAGVTQSPTHLIKTRGQQVTLRCSPISGHKSVSWYQQVLGQGPQFIFQYYEKEERGRGNFPDRFSARQFPNYSSELNVNALLLGDSALYLCASYYLNRGVTEAFFGQGTRLTVV.

The rearrangement joins TRBV30 to TRBJ2-1; 7 bases are a match to TRBD2. Germline V gene lookup returns CDR1 GTSNPN and CDR2 SVGIG (reference sequence). This CDR3 contains 16 residues. V lost 0 bases, J lost 3 bases, and 8 bases stayed unmatched. CDR3 nucleotides: TGTGCCTGGAGTGTGGAGGCGGGAGTGGGCTACAATGAGCAGTTCTTC. Amino acid sequence: CAWSVEAGVGYNEQFF.

The chain joins TRBV27 to TRBJ2-7, with 10 bases aligning to TRBD1. The CDR3 is 17 amino acids. V shed 5 bases and J 7 bases; nucleotides not matched to a gene: 17. Germline lookup yields CDR1 MNHEY and CDR2 SMNVEV (reference sequence). The CDR3 here is CASSPPVRTGGEGEQYF. The CDR3 DNA reads as TGTGCCAGCAGTCCACCCGTCAGGACAGGGGGAGAGGGGGAGCAGTACTTC.

The rearrangement uses TRBV5-1 and TRBJ2-7; a weak D match, TRBD1 (7 bases). Trimming cost V 2 bases and J 3 bases, with 12 bases left between them. There are 14 residues in the CDR3. Germline V lookup: CDR1 SGHRS, CDR2 YFSETQ. CDR3 residues: CASSLAQGGYEQYF. The CDR3 coding sequence is TGCGCCAGCAGCTTAGCCCAGGGGGGCTACGAGCAGTACTTC.

This chain connects TRBV11-3 to TRBJ1-5; TRBD1 agrees at 9 bases. Germline CDR1 is SGHNT and CDR2 is YENEEA. CDR3 length: 15 amino acids. With 5 bases clipped from V and 2 bases from J, the junction kept 4 bases outside the gene matches. The DNA of the CDR3 is TGTGCCAGCAGCACTCGGACAGGGGGCAATCAGCCCCAGCATTTT. Amino acid sequence: CASSTRTGGNQPQHF.

The chain recombines TRBV10-2 with TRBJ2-5; 8 nucleotides match TRBD1. The CDR3 covers 13 residues. Looked up from germline, CDR1 is WSHSY and CDR2 is SAAADI. J was trimmed by 5 bases and V by 10 bases; bases with no gene match: 9. The CDR3 protein is CATSGQGIETQYF. CDR3 bases: TGCGCCACCTCCGGACAGGGTATTGAGACCCAGTACTTC.

The table lists this clone with a count of one. The chain employs TRBV27 and TRBJ2-1, with 8 bases fitting TRBD1. Germline-derived CDR1 and CDR2 are MNHEY and SMNVEV (reference sequence). V dropped 3 bases and J dropped 7; count of bases not matched to a gene: 5. The CDR3 is 14 residues long. CDR3 DNA: TGTGCCAGCAGTTTTGGACAGGGCCGAAATGAGCAGTTCTTC. It specifies CASSFGQGRNEQFF.

The chain has TRBV5-4 and TRBJ2-3; D might be TRBD2 (5 bases). The CDR3 length is 13 residues. V gave up 3 bases and J gave up 6 bases, with 11 bases separating them. The germline gives CDR1 SGHNT, CDR2 YYREEE (reference sequence). Written as DNA, the CDR3 is TGTGCCAGCAGCTCCACGGGAACCGATACGCAGTATTTT. It codes for CASSSTGTDTQYF.

In DNA form, the CDR3 reads TGTGCCTACCCCTCGGCCCACAGGGTCGATGGAAACACCATATATTTT. Encoded protein: CAYPSAHRVDGNTIYF. This rearrangement joins TRBV19 to TRBJ1-3, with a weak D call TRBD1 (6 bases). CDR3 size: 16 residues. The V and J ends lost 11 bases and 3 bases respectively, with 23 bases between them. Germline loops: CDR1 LNHDA, CDR2 SQIVND (reference sequence). Full variable domain (missing parts from reference TRBV19 and TRBJ1-3): DGGITQSPKYLFRKEGQNVTLSCEQNLNHDAMYWYRQDPGQGLRLIYYSQIVNDFQKGDIAEGYSVSREKKESFPLTVTSAQKNPTAFYLCAYPSAHRVDGNTIYFGEGSWLTVV.

The chain recombines TRBV9 with TRBJ2-1; TRBD1 might be the D (6 bases). This CDR3 is 13 amino acids long. Deletions cut 3 bases from V and 7 bases from J, with 11 bases between. Germline CDR1 SGDLS, CDR2 YYNGEE. This CDR3 reads CASSATGLNEQFF. The DNA for the CDR3 is TGTGCCAGCAGCGCGACAGGTCTGAATGAGCAGTTCTTC.

This clone was seen only a few times. The chain combines TRBV15 with TRBJ2-6, with no clear D. Trimming took off 4 bases at V and 2 bases at J, with 12 bases between the two ends. Germline V lookup: CDR1 LNHNV, CDR2 YYDKDF (reference sequence). This CDR3 comprises 16 residues. In DNA, the CDR3 is TGTGCCACCAGCAATGATGCACTCGCTGGGGCCAACGTCCTGACTTTC. Its translation is CATSNDALAGANVLTF. Full variable domain (missing parts from reference TRBV15 and TRBJ2-6): DAMVIQNPRYQVTQFGKPVTLSCSQTLNHNVMYWYQQKSSQAPKLLFHYYDKDFNNEADTPDNFQSRRPNTSFCFLDIRSPGLGDTAMYLCATSNDALAGANVLTFGAGSRLTVL.

This chain links TRBV6-1 with TRBJ1-2; a possible D gene is TRBD1 (5 bases). Germline V lookup: CDR1 MNHNS, CDR2 SASEGT. V was clipped by 4 bases and J by 4 bases, with 7 bases between them. The CDR3 loop spans 12 amino acids. For the CDR3, the DNA is TGTGCCAGCAGTGCAGGGTTCTATGGCTACACCTTC. It yields the protein CASSAGFYGYTF.

A remark on this clone: In the same sample, other DNA sequences code for this CDR3. The J gene is TRBJ1-2, the V gene TRBV7-9; 9 bases are a match to TRBD1. V was pared by 1 base and J by 6 bases, with 3 bases of the junction left unmatched. Germline V lookup: CDR1 SEHNR, CDR2 FQNEAQ (reference sequence). The CDR3 is made up of 14 amino acids. The CDR3: CASSLDRGHDGYTF. The CDR3 coding sequence is TGTGCCAGCAGCTTAGACAGGGGGCACGATGGCTACACCTTC.

V is TRBV6-6 and J is TRBJ2-1, with 10 bases that match TRBD2. Losses at the gene ends were 2 bases for V and 4 bases for J; bases not matched to a gene: 2. CDR1 and CDR2 from the germline V gene are MNHNY and SVGAGI (reference sequence). The CDR3 runs 15 residues. The CDR3 region has the DNA TGTGCCAGCAGTTACACTAGCGGGGAATACAATGAGCAGTTCTTC. Translated: CASSYTSGEYNEQFF.

The rearrangement uses TRBV5-8 and TRBJ2-3, with TRBD2 matching over 8 bases. V lost 0 bases, J lost 6 bases, and 9 bases stayed unmatched. This CDR3 contains 16 residues. Germline CDR1 is SGHTS and CDR2 is YDEGEE. The CDR3 coding sequence is TGTGCCAGCAGCTTGGGTAGCGGGACGCTGAAGGATACGCAGTATTTT. Encoded protein: CASSLGSGTLKDTQYF. Looking up the rest from reference TRBV5-8 and TRBJ2-3 gives the full variable domain: EAGVTQSPTHLIKTRGQQATLRCSPISGHTSVYWYQQALGLGLQFLLWYDEGEERNRGNFPPRFSGRQFPNYSSELNVNALELEDSALYLCASSLGSGTLKDTQYFGPGTRLTVL.

V and J are TRBV4-2 and TRBJ1-5; the match to TRBD1 covers 9 bases. The CDR3 contains 16 residues. Germline CDR1 reads LGHNA; CDR2 reads YNFKEQ. V dropped 1 base and J dropped 0; count of bases not matched to a gene: 1. The CDR3 sequence is CASSQGGQGSNQPQHF. In DNA form, the CDR3 reads TGTGCCAGCAGCCAAGGGGGACAGGGTAGCAATCAGCCCCAGCATTTT.

This rearrangement joins TRBV4-2 to TRBJ2-7; 12 bases fit TRBD2. Trimming cost V 1 base and J 2 bases; bases outside gene matches: 3. Germline values: CDR1 LGHNA, CDR2 YNFKEQ. CDR3 size: 16 residues. The CDR3 coding sequence is TGTGCCAGCAGCCAAGCACTAGCGGGAGGCACCTACGAGCAGTACTTC. Protein sequence: CASSQALAGGTYEQYF.

This sequence joins TRBV5-5 and TRBJ1-5; TRBD1 matches 9 bases. V shed 4 bases and J 6 bases; nucleotides not matched to a gene: 8. The CDR3 sequence is 15 residues long. The V gene's germline CDR1 is SGHKS and CDR2 YYEKEE (reference sequence). The chain's CDR3 is CASSLMDRGGQPQHF. The CDR3 coding sequence is TGTGCCAGCAGCCTGATGGACAGGGGAGGTCAGCCCCAGCATTTT. The full variable domain, in which reference TRBV5-5 and TRBJ1-5 provide the parts outside the CDR3, is DAGVTQSPTHLIKTRGQQVTLRCSPISGHKSVSWYQQVLGQGPQFIFQYYEKEERGRGNFPDRFSARQFPNYSSELNVNALLLGDSALYLCASSLMDRGGQPQHFGDGTRLSIL.

The chain has TRBV7-2 and TRBJ2-1, with TRBD1 matching 7 bases. The germline V gene encodes CDR1 SGHTA and CDR2 FQGNSA. V trimming: 5 bases; J trimming: 0 bases; junction bases outside the gene matches: 10. The CDR3 is 17 amino acids. CDR3 DNA: TGTGCCAGCAGCCCGCGGACAGGATTGAACTCCTACAATGAGCAGTTCTTC. Translated: CASSPRTGLNSYNEQFF.

This chain connects TRBV5-1 to TRBJ2-7, with 8 bases lining up with TRBD1. V was clipped by 4 bases and J by 3 bases; unmatched bases: 12. Germline V gene data show CDR1 as SGHRS and CDR2 as YFSETQ. This CDR3 comprises 16 residues. Here the CDR3 reads CASSPNPGQDYYEQYF. The CDR3, as DNA: TGCGCCAGCAGCCCAAATCCGGGACAGGACTACTACGAGCAGTACTTC.

The gene calls are TRBV21-1 and TRBJ2-1; the D call TRBD1 from the table was never checked on the DNA. TRBV21-1 is assigned pseudogene status. This CDR3 is 14 amino acids long. Written as DNA, the CDR3 is TGTGCCGGCGCCTCGGACAGAGCCTACAATGAGCAGTTCTTC. It translates to CAGASDRAYNEQFF.

This chain connects TRBV6-5 to TRBJ2-1, with 10 positions matching TRBD2. The CDR3 is 14 residues long. The germline CDR1 and CDR2 sequences are MNHEY and SVGAGI. With 6 bases clipped from V and 3 bases from J, the junction kept 2 bases outside the gene matches. The CDR3 nucleotides are TGTGCCAGCAGGCCTAGCGGGAGCTACAATGAGCAGTTCTTC. It yields the protein CASRPSGSYNEQFF.

V is TRBV28 and J is TRBJ2-1, with 9 bases fitting TRBD2. The V gene end was trimmed by 5 bases and the J gene end by 3 bases; junction bases not matched to a gene: 5. Germline lookup yields CDR1 MDHEN and CDR2 SYDVKM. The CDR3 covers 15 residues. CDR3 region: CASSAAGGLYNEQFF. CDR3 DNA: TGTGCCAGCAGTGCCGCGGGAGGGCTCTACAATGAGCAGTTCTTC.

V usage is TRBV30 and J usage is TRBJ1-1; no clear D. With 3 bases removed from V and 3 bases from J, the gap between germline ends came to 17 bases. Per germline, CDR1 GTSNPN and CDR2 SVGIG (reference sequence). The CDR3 is made up of 15 amino acids. CDR3 loop: CAWRGLAPWDTEAFF. The CDR3 nucleotides read TGTGCCTGGAGGGGCCTGGCCCCATGGGACACTGAAGCTTTCTTT.

The V call is TRBV6-1, the J call TRBJ2-2; D uncertain. Germline V gene sequence: CDR1 MNHNS, CDR2 SASEGT. Deletions cut 3 bases from V and 4 bases from J, with 3 bases between. The CDR3 covers 12 residues. The CDR3 sequence: CASSDLTGELFF. DNA for the CDR3: TGTGCCAGCAGTGACCTCACCGGGGAGCTGTTTTTT.